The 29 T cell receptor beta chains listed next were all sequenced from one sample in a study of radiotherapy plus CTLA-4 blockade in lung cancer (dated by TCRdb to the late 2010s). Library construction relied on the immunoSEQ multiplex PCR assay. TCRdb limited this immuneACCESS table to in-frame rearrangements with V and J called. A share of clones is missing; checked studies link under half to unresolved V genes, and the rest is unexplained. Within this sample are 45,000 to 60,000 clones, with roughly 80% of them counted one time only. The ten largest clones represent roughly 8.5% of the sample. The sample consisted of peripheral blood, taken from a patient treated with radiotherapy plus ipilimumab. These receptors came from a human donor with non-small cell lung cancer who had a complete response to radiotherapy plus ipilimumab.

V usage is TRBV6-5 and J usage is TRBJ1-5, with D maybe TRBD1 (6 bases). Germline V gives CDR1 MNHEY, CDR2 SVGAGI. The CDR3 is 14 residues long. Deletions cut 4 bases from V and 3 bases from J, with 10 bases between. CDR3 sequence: CASSLQGNNQPQHF. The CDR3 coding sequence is TGTGCCAGCAGTTTACAGGGTAACAATCAGCCCCAGCATTTT.

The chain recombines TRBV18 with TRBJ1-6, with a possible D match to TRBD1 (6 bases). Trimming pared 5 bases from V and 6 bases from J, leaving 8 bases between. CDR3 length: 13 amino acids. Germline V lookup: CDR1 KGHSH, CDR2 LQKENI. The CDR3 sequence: CASSAGVNSPLHF. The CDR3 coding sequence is TGTGCCAGCTCAGCAGGGGTTAATTCACCCCTCCACTTT.

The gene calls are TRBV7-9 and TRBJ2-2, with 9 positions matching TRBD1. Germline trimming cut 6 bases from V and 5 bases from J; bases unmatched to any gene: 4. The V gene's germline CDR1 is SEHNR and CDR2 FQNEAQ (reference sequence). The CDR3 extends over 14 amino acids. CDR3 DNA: TGTGCCAGCAGTCCCGGGACAGGGACCGGGGAGCTGTTTTTT. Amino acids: CASSPGTGTGELFF.

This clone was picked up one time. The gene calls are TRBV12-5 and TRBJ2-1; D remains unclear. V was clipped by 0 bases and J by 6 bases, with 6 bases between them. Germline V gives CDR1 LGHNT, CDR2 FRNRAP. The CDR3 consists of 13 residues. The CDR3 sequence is CASGLVAVNEQFF. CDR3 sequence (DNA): TGTGCTAGTGGTTTGGTGGCGGTCAATGAGCAGTTCTTC.

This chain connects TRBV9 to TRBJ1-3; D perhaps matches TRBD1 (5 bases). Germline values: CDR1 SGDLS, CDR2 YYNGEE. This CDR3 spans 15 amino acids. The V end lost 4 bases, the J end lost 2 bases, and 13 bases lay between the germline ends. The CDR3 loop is CASSLFREAGNTIYF. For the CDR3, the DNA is TGTGCCAGCAGCTTATTCAGGGAGGCTGGAAACACCATATATTTT.

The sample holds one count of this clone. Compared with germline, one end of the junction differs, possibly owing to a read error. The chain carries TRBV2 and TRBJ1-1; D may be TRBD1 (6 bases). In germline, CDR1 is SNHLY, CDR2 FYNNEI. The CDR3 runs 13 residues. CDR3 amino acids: CASIGGRGTGAFF. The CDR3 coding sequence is TGTGCCAGCATTGGGGGGAGGGGGACTGGAGCTTTCTTT.

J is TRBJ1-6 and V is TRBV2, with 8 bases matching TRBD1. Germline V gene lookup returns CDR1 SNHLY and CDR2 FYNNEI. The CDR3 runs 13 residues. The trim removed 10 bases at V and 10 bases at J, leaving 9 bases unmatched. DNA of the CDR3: TGTGCCACCGTGGACAGGGAATACTCACCCCTCCACTTT. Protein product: CATVDREYSPLHF.

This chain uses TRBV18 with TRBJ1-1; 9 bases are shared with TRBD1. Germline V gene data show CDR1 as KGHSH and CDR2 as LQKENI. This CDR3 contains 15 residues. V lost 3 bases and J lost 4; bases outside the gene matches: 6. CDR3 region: CASSPGTGSITEAFF. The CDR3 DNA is TGTGCCAGCTCACCGGGGACAGGGAGTATCACTGAAGCTTTCTTT.

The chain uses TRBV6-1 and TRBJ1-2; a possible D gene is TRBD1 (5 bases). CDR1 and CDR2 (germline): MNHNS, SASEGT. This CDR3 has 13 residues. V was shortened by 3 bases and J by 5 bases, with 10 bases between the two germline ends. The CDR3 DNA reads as TGTGCCAGCAGTGACGGGGGAGGGTATGGCTACACCTTC. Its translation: CASSDGGGYGYTF.

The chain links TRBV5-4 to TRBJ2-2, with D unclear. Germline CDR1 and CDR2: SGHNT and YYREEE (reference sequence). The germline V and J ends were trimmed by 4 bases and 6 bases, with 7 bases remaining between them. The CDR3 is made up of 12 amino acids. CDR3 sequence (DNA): TGTGCCAGCAGCCCCCTACCCGGGGAGCTGTTTTTT. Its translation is CASSPLPGELFF.

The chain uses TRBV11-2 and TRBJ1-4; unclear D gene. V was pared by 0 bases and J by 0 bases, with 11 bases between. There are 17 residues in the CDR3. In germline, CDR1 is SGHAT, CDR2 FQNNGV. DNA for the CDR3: TGTGCCAGCAGCTTAGATGGTATCCGAGCAACTAATGAAAAACTGTTTTTT. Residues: CASSLDGIRATNEKLFF.

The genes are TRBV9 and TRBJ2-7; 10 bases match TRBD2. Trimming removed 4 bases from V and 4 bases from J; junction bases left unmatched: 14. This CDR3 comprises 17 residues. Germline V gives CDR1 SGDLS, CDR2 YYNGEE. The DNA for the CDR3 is TGTGCCAGCAGCCCGGGACTAGCGAGTCGGTTAAGTTACGAGCAGTACGTC. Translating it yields CASSPGLASRLSYEQYV.

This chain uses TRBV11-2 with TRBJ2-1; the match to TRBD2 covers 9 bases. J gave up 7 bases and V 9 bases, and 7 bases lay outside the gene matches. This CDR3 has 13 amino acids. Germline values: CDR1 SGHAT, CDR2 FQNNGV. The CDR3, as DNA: TGTGCCAGTGCTAGCGGGAATAGAAATGAGCAGTTCTTC. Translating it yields CASASGNRNEQFF. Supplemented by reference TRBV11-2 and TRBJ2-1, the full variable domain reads EAGVAQSPRYKIIEKRQSVAFWCNPISGHATLYWYQQILGQGPKLLIQFQNNGVVDDSQLPKDRFSAERLKGVDSTLKIQPAKLEDSAVYLCASASGNRNEQFFGPGTRLTVL.

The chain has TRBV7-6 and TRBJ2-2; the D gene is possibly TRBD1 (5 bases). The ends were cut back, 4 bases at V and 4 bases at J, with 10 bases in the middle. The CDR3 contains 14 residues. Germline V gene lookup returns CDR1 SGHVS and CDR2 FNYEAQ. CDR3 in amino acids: CASSSQGSTGELFF. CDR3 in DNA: TGTGCCAGCAGCTCGCAGGGAAGCACCGGGGAGCTGTTTTTT. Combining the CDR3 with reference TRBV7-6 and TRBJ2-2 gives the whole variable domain GAGVSQSPRYKVTKRGQDVALRCDPISGHVSLYWYRQALGQGPEFLTYFNYEAQQDKSGLPNDRFSAERPEGSISTLTIQRTEQRDSAMYRCASSSQGSTGELFFGEGSRLTVL.

CDR3 DNA sequence: TGTGCCAACGACAGGGGACCCACAGATACGCAGTATTTT. It translates to CANDRGPTDTQYF. This sequence joins TRBV30 and TRBJ2-3; 8 nucleotides match TRBD1. V was pared by 8 bases and J by 2 bases, with 6 bases of the junction left unmatched. CDR3 length: 13 residues. Germline CDR1 and CDR2: GTSNPN and SVGIG (reference sequence).

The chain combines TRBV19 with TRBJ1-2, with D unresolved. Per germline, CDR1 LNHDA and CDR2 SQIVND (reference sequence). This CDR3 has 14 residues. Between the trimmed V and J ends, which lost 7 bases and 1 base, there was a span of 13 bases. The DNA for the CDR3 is TGTGCCAGTACCGCCGGGAGGGATAACTATGGCTACACCTTC. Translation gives CASTAGRDNYGYTF.

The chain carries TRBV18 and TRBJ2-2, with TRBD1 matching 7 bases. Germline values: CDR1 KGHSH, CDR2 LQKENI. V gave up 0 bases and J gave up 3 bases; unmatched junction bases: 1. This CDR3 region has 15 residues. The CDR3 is CASSPPQGDTGELFF. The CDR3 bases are TGTGCCAGCTCACCACCTCAGGGGGACACCGGGGAGCTGTTTTTT.

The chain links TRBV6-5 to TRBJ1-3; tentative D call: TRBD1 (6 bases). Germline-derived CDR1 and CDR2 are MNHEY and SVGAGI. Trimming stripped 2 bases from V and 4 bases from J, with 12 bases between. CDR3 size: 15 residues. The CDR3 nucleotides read TGTGCCAGCAGTTACCGGGGACAATCAGGAAACACCATATATTTT. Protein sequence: CASSYRGQSGNTIYF.

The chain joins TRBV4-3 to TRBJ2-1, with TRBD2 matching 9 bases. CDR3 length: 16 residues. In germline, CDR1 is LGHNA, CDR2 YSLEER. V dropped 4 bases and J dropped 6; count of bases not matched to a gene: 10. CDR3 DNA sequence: TGCGCCAGCAGCCCAAGCGTGGGACTAGCATTCAATGAGCAGTTCTTC. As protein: CASSPSVGLAFNEQFF.

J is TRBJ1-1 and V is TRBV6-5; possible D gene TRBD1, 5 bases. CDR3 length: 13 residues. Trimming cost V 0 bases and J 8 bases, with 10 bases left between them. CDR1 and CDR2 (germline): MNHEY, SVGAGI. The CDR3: CASSYSGQREAFF. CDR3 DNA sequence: TGTGCCAGCAGTTACTCGGGGCAGCGAGAAGCTTTCTTT.

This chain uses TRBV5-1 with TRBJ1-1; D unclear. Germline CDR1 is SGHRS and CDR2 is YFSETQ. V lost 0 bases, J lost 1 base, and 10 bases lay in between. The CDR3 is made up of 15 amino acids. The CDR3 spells CASSLEGRRNTEAFF. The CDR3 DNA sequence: TGCGCCAGCAGCTTGGAAGGGAGGAGGAACACTGAAGCTTTCTTT.

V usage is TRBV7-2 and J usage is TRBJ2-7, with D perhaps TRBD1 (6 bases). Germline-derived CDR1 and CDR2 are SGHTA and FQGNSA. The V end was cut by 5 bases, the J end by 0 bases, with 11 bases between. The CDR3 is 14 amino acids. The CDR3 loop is CASSPQGISYEQYF. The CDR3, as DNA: TGTGCCAGCAGCCCACAGGGAATCTCCTACGAGCAGTACTTC.

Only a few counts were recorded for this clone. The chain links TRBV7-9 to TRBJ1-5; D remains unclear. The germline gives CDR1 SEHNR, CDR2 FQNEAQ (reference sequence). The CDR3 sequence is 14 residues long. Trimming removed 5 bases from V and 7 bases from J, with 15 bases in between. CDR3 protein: CASSPVGSGQPQHF. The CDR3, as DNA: TGTGCCAGCAGCCCAGTGGGGTCGGGGCAGCCCCAGCATTTT. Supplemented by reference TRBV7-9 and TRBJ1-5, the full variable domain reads DTGVSQNPRHKITKRGQNVTFRCDPISEHNRLYWYRQTLGQGPEFLTYFQNEAQLEKSRLLSDRFSAERPKGSFSTLEIQRTEQGDSAMYLCASSPVGSGQPQHFGDGTRLSIL.

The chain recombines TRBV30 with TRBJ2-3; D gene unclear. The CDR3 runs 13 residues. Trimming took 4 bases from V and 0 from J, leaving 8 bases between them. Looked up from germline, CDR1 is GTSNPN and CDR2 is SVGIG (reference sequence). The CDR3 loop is CAWTSGSTDTQYF. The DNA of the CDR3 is TGTGCCTGGACATCTGGCAGCACAGATACGCAGTATTTT.

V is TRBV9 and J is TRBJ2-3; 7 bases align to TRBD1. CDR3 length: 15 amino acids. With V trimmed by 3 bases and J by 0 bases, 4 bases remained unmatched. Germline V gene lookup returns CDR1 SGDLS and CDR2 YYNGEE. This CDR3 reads CASSAGTASTDTQYF. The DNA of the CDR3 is TGTGCCAGCAGCGCCGGGACAGCTAGCACAGATACGCAGTATTTT.

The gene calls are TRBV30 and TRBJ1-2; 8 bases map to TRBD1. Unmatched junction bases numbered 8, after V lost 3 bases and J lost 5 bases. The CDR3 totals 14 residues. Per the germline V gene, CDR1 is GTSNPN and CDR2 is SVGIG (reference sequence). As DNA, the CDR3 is TGTGCCTGGAGGGGCTGGGACAGGAAATATGGCTACACCTTC. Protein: CAWRGWDRKYGYTF.

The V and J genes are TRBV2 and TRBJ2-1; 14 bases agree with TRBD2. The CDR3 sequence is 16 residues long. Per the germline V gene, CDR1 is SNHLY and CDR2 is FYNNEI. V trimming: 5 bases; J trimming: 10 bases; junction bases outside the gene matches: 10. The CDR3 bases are TGTGCCAGCAGTAATAGACTAGCGGGAGGGCCGGGGGAGCAGTTCTTC. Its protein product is CASSNRLAGGPGEQFF.

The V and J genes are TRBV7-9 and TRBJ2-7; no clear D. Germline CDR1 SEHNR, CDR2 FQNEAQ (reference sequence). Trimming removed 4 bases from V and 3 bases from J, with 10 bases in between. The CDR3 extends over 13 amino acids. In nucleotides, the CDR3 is TGTGCCAGCAGCTCCGCCCCAGACTACGAGCAGTACGTC. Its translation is CASSSAPDYEQYV.

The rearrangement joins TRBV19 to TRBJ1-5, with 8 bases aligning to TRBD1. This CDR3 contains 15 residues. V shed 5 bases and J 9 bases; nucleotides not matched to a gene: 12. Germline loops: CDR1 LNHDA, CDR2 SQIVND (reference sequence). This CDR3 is CASSLGQGRGRPQHF. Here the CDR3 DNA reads TGTGCCAGTAGTCTCGGACAGGGAAGGGGAAGGCCCCAGCATTTT.